The entry below describes one T cell receptor (beta chain). It has no known antigen specificity. Nothing much larger sits one base from this clone, and base qualities are not available. The cohort consisted of more than 650 healthy bone marrow donors. Cohort members were all nominally healthy when sampled, although unrecorded immune exposures were likely present. The donor tested CMV seropositive and was one of the 289 seropositive cohort members. A peripheral blood sample was provided by each donor, and peripheral blood mononuclear cells were used for TCR beta sequencing. The Qiagen DNeasy Blood Extraction Kit was used to extract genomic DNA from the blood cell samples. These data originate in a study of cytomegalovirus exposure and HLA in healthy donors (TCRdb year 2017). Describing the broader study: An earlier analysis of 550 to 700 of the donors reported about 250 Gb of sequence data and some 120 million unique TCR beta sequences from roughly 180 million T cells. An early release covering about 600 HLA-typed donors comprised about 300 gigabases of sequencing data and tens of millions of unique TCR sequences. Of the 300 to 500 genotyped donors, 75% to 85% were placed in the genetic ancestry cluster associated with self-reported Caucasian donors. The study aimed to test whether cataloging public T cell receptors could reveal signatures of past pathogen exposure. The study profiled the T cell repertoires of about 720 subjects by immunosequencing and related them to cytomegalovirus serostatus. Along with the approximately 700-subject first cohort, a separate validation cohort of over 90 different subjects was used. High-throughput TCR immunosequencing, statistical association of individual TCRs with disease status, and machine learning were combined to predict cytomegalovirus infection status. In a later analysis, previously published TCR beta repertoires from hundreds of donors were re-analyzed and high-resolution HLA genotyping was added so that TCR occurrence patterns could be studied. The later analysis used no new phenotypic data to find candidate immune exposures, relying instead on TCR beta sequences and their occurrence across donors. In an earlier analysis of 500 to 650 of the donors, high-throughput TCR beta sequencing was used to judge whether each TCR beta V gene segment behaved as functional or pseudogenic. Donor age, sex, ethnicity and CMV serostatus were compiled together with the repertoire data. In a later genetic analysis, genome-wide SNP genotypes for about three fifths of the 666 donors were used, and that subset was treated as a discovery cohort. Every repertoire in the discovery cohort had been generated on one and the same sequencing platform. Both class I and class II loci were covered by HLA typing, at four-digit resolution. The number of typed donors differed by locus: roughly 629-640 for A, B, C, DRB1 and DQB1; 500 to 550 for DQA1; fewer than 610 for DPA1; and 450 to 480 for DPB1. A handful of DR-DQ haplotypes were treated as single units for association and clustering because of strong linkage in the cohort. Among some 400 genotyped donors of the cohort, an average of roughly 230,000 unique TCR beta nucleotide sequences was sequenced per donor, of which approximately 19% were non-productive.

The paper as a whole reports these results and caveats: According to the authors, the approach could potentially be generalized to other disease states and immunological phenotypes. The cohort was sequenced for TCR beta chains only, and without alpha or paired-chain data the features that could be detected were limited. In a later analysis, around 17,000 TCR beta sequences were associated with specific HLA alleles at a false discovery rate of 0.05. Some IMGT-functional V segments, including TRBV6-2 and TRBV6-3, could not be told apart with the 87-base-pair reads, so those segments were excluded. A group of highly shared sequence variants was considered likely to be a technical artifact of the sequencing pipeline. When HLA alleles, especially DR and DQ, strongly co-occurred, attributing TCR associations to individual alleles was difficult. Three of the identified cytomegalovirus-associated TCR beta chains were confirmed in vitro to be specific for cytomegalovirus antigens. The only immune exposure information available for the cohort was CMV serostatus. According to a later analysis, parvovirus B19, influenza, CMV and Epstein-Barr virus appeared linked to several top co-occurrence clusters. An association between a missense DCLRE1C variant and V-gene and J-gene trimming of TCR beta chains was found in a later genetic analysis and replicated in an independent cohort. A further reported finding was that TCR beta sequences accurately predicted the HLA-A and HLA-B alleles for most subjects in the first cohort. In an earlier analysis of 450 to 750 of the donors, most TCR beta V segments appeared in productive rearrangements about 87% or about 30% of the time, broadly matching IMGT annotations. Correlated functional status among segregating V segments might reflect linkage disequilibrium, but an unknown experimental factor could not be ruled out. Cytomegalovirus status was reported to be diagnosed by the classifier with high specificity and sensitivity in both the original and validation cohorts. Because HLA typing was unavailable for some donors at each locus, only the typed subset was used in association tests. The study gave a list of around 170 TCR beta chains associated with cytomegalovirus. Across donors, most TCR sequences were observed very rarely, whereas some public TCRs were present in many individuals. Presence/absence analyses assumed roughly uniform sequencing depth across donors, an assumption that may not hold. Compared with the roughly 600-donor mean, donors in an Asian-associated ancestry cluster had fewer N-insertions in productive TCRs, according to a later genetic analysis. A later analysis found that TCR association rates varied across HLA loci, with DRB1 alleles showing the most associated TCRs and HLA-C alleles the fewest. The earlier analysis of about 600 of the donors excluded 15 to 20 rarely observed V segments, including chromosome 9 orphons, because counts were too low. A later analysis found that HLA-associated TCR beta chains were more clonally expanded and had lower generation probabilities than equally common non-associated chains. A later analysis found that most CMV-associated TCR beta chains appeared HLA-restricted, with HLA associations seemingly driven largely by CMV exposure.

The library relied on the immunoSEQ multiplex PCR assay. For the multiplex PCR, a mixture combining 60 forward primers for TCR Vbeta segments and 13 reverse primers for TCR Jbeta segments was used. The CDR3 region of rearranged TCR beta genes was amplified from genomic DNA by a multiplex PCR assay. The Illumina HiSeq System was used to sequence the amplified TCR beta libraries as 87-base-pair reads. Per the source publication's procedure: A later analysis counted about 76 million unique TCR beta chains across the 650 to 700 repertoires, and some 11 million of these chains were shared by at least two donors. Raw reads were error-corrected and collapsed into unique sequences with a nearest-neighbor algorithm that merged closely related sequences to remove PCR and sequencing errors. V, D and J gene segments were assigned by aligning CDR3 sequences to IMGT reference sequences. For a sequence to be retained, a match of at least six nucleotides was required to both a V gene segment and a J gene segment. Rearrangements were called productive when the CDR3 lacked stop codons and stayed in frame with V and J; all others were non-productive. Following IMGT convention, CDR3 was defined as the stretch from the second conserved V-encoded cysteine to the conserved J-encoded phenylalanine. The earlier analysis of about 590 of the donors excluded sequences that lacked an unambiguous match to a single V gene segment. In an earlier analysis of 587 of the donors, V segments were called functional above 56.7% productive rearrangements and were called segregating when the between-donor standard deviation exceeded 5%. A statistical classification framework was built to diagnose cytomegalovirus status from the catalog of TCR beta chain sequences. In a later analysis, V and J genes were assigned by comparing TCR nucleotide sequences against IMGT/GENE-DB human TR gene sequences. Using the TCRdist pipeline, a later analysis assigned CDR3 sequences along with most-parsimonious VDJ recombination scenarios. A later analysis defined each TCR beta chain by its CDR3 amino acid sequence plus V-gene family, and excluded reads lacking a unique V-gene family. To address suspected cross-contamination and a sequencing artifact, a later analysis removed several hundred highly shared, low-generation-probability nucleotide sequences. For each public chain, a later analysis derived a clonal expansion index from normalized ranks of inferred template counts within each repertoire. In a later analysis, generation probabilities were computed with a VDJ recombination model fitted to out-of-frame rearrangements, and the resulting probabilities were checked against IGoR. In a later analysis, TCR-TCR, TCR-HLA and TCR-CMV co-occurrence was scored with hypergeometric tests, and a repertoire-size bias correction was applied to TCR pairs. In a later analysis, false discovery rates were estimated by permuting HLA or CMV assignments 20 times. In a later analysis, co-occurring TCRs were grouped using DBSCAN, with TCRdist sequence similarity added in when clustering inside HLA-allele-positive subsets. For co-occurrence clustering, repertoires with fewer than 30,000 or more than 120,000 public chains were excluded, along with four to six repertoires with anomalous nucleotide sharing. Held by TCRdb, this immuneACCESS table contains in-frame sequences only and omits some clones. Under half of the omission traces to an unresolved V gene where checked; the cause of the rest is unknown. V and J calls and clone size are copied from that table; D and trimming were computed from the DNA. In all, the sample holds around 200,000 clones, and around 80% of those were seen once. 5.5% to 7.5% of the sample rests with the top ten.

From the germline V gene (reference sequence), CDR1 is SEHNR and CDR2 is FQNEAQ. A distance of 11 bases separates the germline ends of V and J, which lose 7 bases and 5 bases respectively. CDR3 length: 12 amino acids, cysteine to phenylalanine. Just the 36-base CDR3 DNA is kept, in frame starting at base 1. Material: PBMCs. The sequence came from a man aged 35-49 years in good health and CMV-seropositive. In this chain, TRBV7-9 is recombined with TRBJ2-5; a weak D assignment points to TRBD2 (6 bases agree). The DNA sequence follows: TGTGCCAGCATCCCGGAGGGGGAGACCCAGTACTTC. This encodes CASIPEGETQYF. With the rest looked up from the reference TRBV7-9 and TRBJ2-5 genes rather than sequenced, the full variable domain is DTGVSQNPRHKITKRGQNVTFRCDPISEHNRLYWYRQTLGQGPEFLTYFQNEAQLEKSRLLSDRFSAERPKGSFSTLEIQRTEQGDSAMYLCASIPEGETQYFGPGTRLLVL.